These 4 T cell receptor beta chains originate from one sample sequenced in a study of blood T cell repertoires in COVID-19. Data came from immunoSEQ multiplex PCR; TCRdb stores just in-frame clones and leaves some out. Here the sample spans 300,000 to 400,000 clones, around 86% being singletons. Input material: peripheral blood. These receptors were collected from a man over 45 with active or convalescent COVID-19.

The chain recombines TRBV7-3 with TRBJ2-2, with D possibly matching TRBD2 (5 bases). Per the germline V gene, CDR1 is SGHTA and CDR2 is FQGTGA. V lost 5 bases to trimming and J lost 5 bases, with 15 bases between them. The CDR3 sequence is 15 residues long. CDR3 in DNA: TGTGCCAGCAGCCCCAGTCCCGGGGTAACCGGGGAGCTGTTTTTT. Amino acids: CASSPSPGVTGELFF.

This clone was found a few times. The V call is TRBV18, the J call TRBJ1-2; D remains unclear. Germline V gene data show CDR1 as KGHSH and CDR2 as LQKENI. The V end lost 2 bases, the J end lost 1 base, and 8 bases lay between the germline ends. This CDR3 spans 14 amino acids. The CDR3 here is CASSPGPRNYGYTF. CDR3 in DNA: TGTGCCAGCTCACCAGGGCCCCGTAACTATGGCTACACCTTC.

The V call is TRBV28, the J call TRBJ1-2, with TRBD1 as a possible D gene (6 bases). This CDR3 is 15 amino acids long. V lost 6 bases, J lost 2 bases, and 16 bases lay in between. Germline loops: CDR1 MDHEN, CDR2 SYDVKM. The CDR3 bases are TGTGCCAGCAGCACCCCCTCAGGGGCAAACTATGGCTACACCTTC. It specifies CASSTPSGANYGYTF.

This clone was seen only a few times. Written as DNA, the CDR3 is TGTGCCAGCAGTTACGGGACGACAGGCAATGAAAAACTGTTTTTT. Its protein product is CASSYGTTGNEKLFF. V is TRBV6-5 and J is TRBJ1-4, with a tentative D call TRBD1 (6 bases). This CDR3 region has 15 residues. Germline assignment: CDR1 MNHEY and CDR2 SVGAGI. V lost 2 bases and J 5 bases, leaving 12 bases between the germline ends.